This passage covers 30 T cell receptor beta chains from one sample sequenced in a study of low-dose radiotherapy and immunotherapy resistance in tumors. As for time point: before trial treatment. First-strand cDNA used TRAV- and TRBV-specific primers, covering alpha and beta chains. TCRs were amplified for around 20 PCR cycles with a constant-region primer and V-primer adapter. Via MiXCR, TCRdb re-called the reads, giving one row per CDR3 protein. The profile shows tens of thousands of distinct CDR3 sequences, under 20% of them singletons. This specimen consisted of PBMCs, obtained before treatment. These receptors all come from a male donor with prostate cancer.

This clonotype was counted at least ten times. The genes are TRBV7-2 and TRBJ2-1; TRBD2 matches at 10 bases. This CDR3 comprises 14 residues. Trimming removed 0 bases from V and 10 bases from J; junction bases left unmatched: 3. The germline V gene encodes CDR1 SGHTA and CDR2 FQGNSA. The CDR3 loop is CASSLAQRGGEQFF. The CDR3 DNA sequence: TGTGCCAGCAGCTTAGCCCAGCGGGGGGGCGAGCAGTTCTTC.

This clonotype has a count of ten or more. The rearrangement joins TRBV6-2 or TRBV6-3 to TRBJ1-1; a possible D gene is TRBD1 (5 bases). Germline CDR1 reads MNHEY; CDR2 reads SVGEGT. The CDR3 covers 15 residues. Trimming stripped 5 bases from V and 0 bases from J, with 13 bases between. The CDR3 coding sequence is TGTGCCAGCAGTGACCGGGGCAGGATGAACACTGAAGCTTTCTTT. Encoded protein: CASSDRGRMNTEAFF.

This clonotype came up a few times. The chain has TRBV20-1 and TRBJ1-1; TRBD1 matches 7 bases. CDR1 DFQATT and CDR2 SNEGSKA come from the germline V gene (reference sequence). Trimming cost V 3 bases and J 4 bases; bases outside gene matches: 5. This CDR3 is 13 amino acids long. In nucleotides, the CDR3 is TGCAGTGCTAGCGGACACAGGGGCACTGAAGCTTTCTTT. It encodes CSASGHRGTEAFF.

This clonotype has a count of ten or more. This chain links TRBV19 with TRBJ2-7; 11 bases align to TRBD2. Germline-derived CDR1 and CDR2 are LNHDA and SQIVND (reference sequence). There are 16 residues in the CDR3. The junction had 6 bases not matched to a gene; V was cut back by 3 bases and J by 2 bases. The CDR3 here is CASSILTSGAPYEQYF. The CDR3 nucleotides are TGTGCCAGTAGTATCCTGACTAGCGGGGCTCCCTACGAGCAGTACTTC.

This clonotype was seen ten or more times. This chain connects TRBV24-1 to TRBJ2-3; D remains ambiguous. The V end was cut by 1 base, the J end by 2 bases, with 24 bases between. There are 20 residues in the CDR3. Germline loops: CDR1 KGHDR, CDR2 SFDVKD. CDR3 sequence: CATSDFVKVTGFFPTDTQYF. The CDR3 nucleotides are TGTGCCACCAGTGATTTTGTAAAAGTAACGGGTTTTTTCCCCACAGATACGCAGTATTTT.

In its sample, this clonotype was seen many times. The chain links TRBV11-2 to TRBJ2-1; D possibly matches TRBD1 or TRBD2 (7 bases each). Trimming left V 0 bases short and J 15 bases short, with 18 bases between. This CDR3 has 14 amino acids. The germline V gene encodes CDR1 SGHAT and CDR2 FQNNGV. The CDR3 reads CASSLERGTAPLFF. CDR3 sequence (DNA): TGTGCCAGCAGCTTAGAGCGGGGGACAGCACCTCTGTTCTTC.

This clonotype showed up many times. The rearrangement uses TRBV5-6 and TRBJ2-5; TRBD1 agrees at 7 bases. Germline V gives CDR1 SGHDT, CDR2 YYEEEE. J was trimmed by 5 bases and V by 2 bases; bases with no gene match: 9. The CDR3 has 15 residues. The CDR3 nucleotides read TGTGCCAGCAGCTTTGTCGACAGGGAGCGGGAGACCCAGTACTTC. Translating gives CASSFVDRERETQYF. Looking up the rest from reference TRBV5-6 and TRBJ2-5 gives the full variable domain: DAGVTQSPTHLIKTRGQQVTLRCSPKSGHDTVSWYQQALGQGPQFIFQYYEEEERQRGNFPDRFSGHQFPNYSSELNVNALLLGDSALYLCASSFVDRERETQYFGPGTRLLVL.

This clonotype was counted at least ten times. The chain uses TRBV4-1 and TRBJ2-2; 8 bases line up with TRBD2. V lost 0 bases and J lost 5; bases outside the gene matches: 11. The CDR3 contains 18 residues. Per germline, CDR1 MGHRA and CDR2 YSYEKL. The DNA for the CDR3 is TGCGCCAGCAGCCAAGAACTATATAGCGGGATAGGGACCGGGGAGCTGTTTTTT. Translated: CASSQELYSGIGTGELFF.

Note on this clonotype: The DNA is left out, because the CDR3 cannot be placed on it with certainty; the CDR3 is given as TCRdb lists it. The chain is built from TRBV6-1 and TRBJ2-2; the table names TRBD1, a call not compared with the DNA. Germline loops: CDR1 MNHNS, CDR2 SASEGT. The CDR3 spans 20 amino acids, including both terminal residues. The CDR3 reads CASKPDRAGIFTGELFFFFF.

This clonotype was counted at least ten times. The CDR3 DNA reads TGCGCCAGCAGCTTGGAGCCCGGGGGGGGATACAATGAGCAGTTCTTC. Translated: CASSLEPGGGYNEQFF. The V call is TRBV5-1, the J call TRBJ2-1, with 8 positions matching TRBD2. The CDR3 runs to 16 residues. The V gene's germline CDR1 is SGHRS and CDR2 YFSETQ. V shed 0 bases, J shed 4 bases, and the junction held 6 bases outside the gene matches. The whole variable domain, filled in from reference TRBV5-1 and TRBJ2-1, reads KAGVTQTPRYLIKTRGQQVTLSCSPISGHRSVSWYQQTPGQGLQFLFEYFSETQRNKGNFPGRFSGRQFSNSRSEMNVSTLELGDSALYLCASSLEPGGGYNEQFFGPGTRLTVL.

This clonotype appeared a few times. The rearrangement joins TRBV9 to TRBJ2-7; D perhaps matches TRBD2 (5 bases). The germline V and J ends were trimmed by 4 bases and 2 bases, with 13 bases remaining between them. The CDR3 is made up of 14 amino acids. CDR1 and CDR2 from the germline V gene are SGDLS and YYNGEE. Here the CDR3 DNA reads TGTGCCAGCAGCCAATCGCGGGTGACCTACGAGCAGTACTTC. Protein: CASSQSRVTYEQYF.

This clonotype has only one observation. The DNA is omitted, as the CDR3 cannot be located on it reliably, and the CDR3 follows TCRdb's listing. The CDR3 here is CASSQRFSGAGELFFFFFFF. This chain joins TRBV14 and TRBJ2-2; the table calls TRBD1, which could not be checked here. The CDR3 numbers 20 amino acids, ends counted. Germline CDR1 SGHDN, CDR2 FVKESK.

This clonotype was found many times. This chain joins TRBV12-3 or TRBV12-4 and TRBJ2-1; the match to TRBD2 covers 11 bases. The CDR3 is 15 amino acids. J gave up 6 bases and V 6 bases, and 7 bases lay outside the gene matches. The CDR3 sequence: CASRTSGSITNEQFF. CDR3 sequence (DNA): TGTGCCAGCAGAACTAGCGGGAGTATCACCAATGAGCAGTTCTTC.

In its sample, this clonotype was seen many times. The chain recombines TRBV6-2 or TRBV6-3 with TRBJ1-1; 8 nucleotides agree with TRBD1. V gave up 9 bases and J gave up 6 bases; unmatched junction bases: 9. The CDR3 is made up of 13 amino acids. The V gene's germline CDR1 is MNHEY and CDR2 SVGEGT. The CDR3 sequence: CASYRQGNAEAFF. CDR3 DNA: TGTGCCAGTTATAGACAGGGGAATGCTGAAGCTTTCTTT.

This clonotype has ten or more counts. The chain carries TRBV12-3 or TRBV12-4 and TRBJ1-2; D uncertain. V dropped 3 bases and J dropped 4 bases, with 9 bases sitting between them. The CDR3 spans 13 residues. In DNA, the CDR3 is TGTGCCAGCAGTTTTAGTAGAGGCTATGGCTACACCTTC. This encodes CASSFSRGYGYTF.

J is TRBJ2-2 and V is TRBV12-3 or TRBV12-4; possibly TRBD1 for D (5 bases). The CDR3 has 16 residues. Trimming took 6 bases from V and 4 from J, leaving 18 bases between them. The CDR3: CASRMTVVGITGELFF. DNA of the CDR3: TGTGCCAGCAGAATGACAGTAGTCGGTATCACCGGGGAGCTGTTTTTT.

In this sample, this clonotype turned up many times. V usage is TRBV20-1 and J usage is TRBJ2-1; 8 bases map to TRBD2. Trimming took 6 bases from V and 6 from J; bases not matched to a gene: 10. This CDR3 contains 14 residues. Germline CDR1 and CDR2: DFQATT and SNEGSKA (reference sequence). The CDR3 here is CSARSGGYPNEQFF. CDR3 nucleotide sequence: TGCAGTGCAAGAAGCGGGGGCTATCCCAATGAGCAGTTCTTC.

This chain links TRBV28 with TRBJ2-6, with a weak D call TRBD2 (5 bases). The V gene lost 6 bases and the J gene lost 3 bases, with 12 bases spanning the gap. This CDR3 spans 15 amino acids. Germline lookup yields CDR1 MDHEN and CDR2 SYDVKM. The CDR3 loop reads CASRTPGYGANVLTF. The CDR3 bases are TGTGCCAGCAGAACCCCGGGGTATGGGGCCAACGTCCTGACTTTC.

There are many counts of this clonotype. The chain employs TRBV10-3 and TRBJ2-5, with TRBD2 matching 15 bases. This CDR3 has 16 residues. The germline V gene encodes CDR1 ENHRY and CDR2 SYGVKD. V was clipped by 6 bases and J by 2 bases; unmatched bases: 4. The CDR3, as DNA: TGTGCCATCAGCACTGGACTAGCGGGAGGGCAAGAGACCCAGTACTTC. It specifies CAISTGLAGGQETQYF.

This clonotype was counted ten times or more. CDR3 in amino acids: CASSPRSLAGAMNTGELFF. CDR3 in DNA: TGTGCCAGCTCACCACGGTCACTAGCGGGAGCTATGAACACCGGGGAGCTGTTTTTT. The V and J genes are TRBV18 and TRBJ2-2; 11 bases agree with TRBD2. After removal of 1 base from V and 1 base from J, the junction contained 8 bases not matched to a gene. The CDR3 is 19 residues long. Per germline, CDR1 KGHSH and CDR2 LQKENI.

Many counts were recorded for this clonotype. The chain employs TRBV7-8 and TRBJ2-7; no clear D gene. Trimming left V 1 base short and J 5 bases short, with 15 bases between. The germline V gene has CDR1 SGHVS and CDR2 FQNEAQ. The CDR3 covers 15 residues. The CDR3 is CASSLVDQTRDEQYF. DNA of the CDR3: TGTGCCAGCAGCTTAGTGGACCAAACCAGAGACGAGCAGTACTTC.

This clonotype was seen at least ten times. This chain links TRBV20-1 with TRBJ2-3; no definite D call. The CDR3 length is 13 residues. The V and J ends lost 7 bases and 2 bases respectively, with 13 bases between them. Germline assignment: CDR1 DFQATT and CDR2 SNEGSKA (reference sequence). CDR3 sequence (DNA): TGCAGTGGTTTCGAGGCCTACACAGATACGCAGTATTTT. Its translation is CSGFEAYTDTQYF.

In this sample, this clonotype turned up many times. The rearrangement links TRBV11-2 to TRBJ1-2; 8 bases align to TRBD1. This CDR3 spans 17 amino acids. CDR1 is SGHAT and CDR2 is FQNNGV in the germline V gene. With 2 bases clipped from V and 0 bases from J, the junction kept 8 bases outside the gene matches. CDR3 bases: TGTGCCAGCAGCTTATCGTTTGGGGACAGGACTAACTATGGCTACACCTTC. Translation: CASSLSFGDRTNYGYTF.

This clonotype showed up many times. V usage is TRBV12-3 or TRBV12-4 and J usage is TRBJ1-3, with D hard to call. Deletions cut 1 base from V and 4 bases from J, with 11 bases between. The CDR3 spans 15 residues. The CDR3 loop is CASSLGVTRGNTIYF. In DNA form, the CDR3 reads TGTGCCAGCAGTTTAGGGGTCACCCGCGGAAACACCATATATTTT.

The chain recombines TRBV3-1 with TRBJ2-5; tentatively, D is TRBD2 (7 bases). CDR1 is LGHDT, CDR2 YNNKEL, per germline (reference sequence). The CDR3 extends over 14 amino acids. Trimming removed 5 bases at V and 5 bases at J, with 15 bases between. The CDR3 loop reads CASSSGAGAETQYF. The DNA for the CDR3 is TGTGCCAGCAGCTCTGGCGCGGGGGCTGAGACCCAGTACTTC.

Many counts were recorded for this clonotype. V gene TRBV7-2 combines with J gene TRBJ2-1; the D gene could be TRBD1 or TRBD2 (5 bases each). The CDR3 covers 15 residues. Germline V gene lookup returns CDR1 SGHTA and CDR2 FQGNSA. V was cut by 5 bases and J by 8 bases, with 19 bases left in between. The CDR3 nucleotides read TGTGCCAGCAGCGCCGGGACCCGGAATTTCTATGAGCAGTTCTTC. Translated, it gives CASSAGTRNFYEQFF.

This clonotype was seen at least ten times. The V gene is TRBV20-1, the J gene TRBJ2-7; 10 positions agree with TRBD2. This CDR3 spans 16 amino acids. V trimming: 2 bases; J trimming: 4 bases; junction bases outside the gene matches: 11. Per the germline V gene, CDR1 is DFQATT and CDR2 is SNEGSKA (reference sequence). The CDR3 region has the DNA TGCAGTGCTAGACCCCACCCTAGCGGGAGATGGTACGAGCAGTACTTC. Translation gives CSARPHPSGRWYEQYF.

This clonotype was seen only once. A read error is likely here: a far larger clone is one base away. The V call is TRBV26, the J call TRBJ2-7; TRBD1 is the table's D call and was not checked against the DNA. TRBV26 has pseudogene status. The CDR3 is made up of 15 amino acids. The CDR3 reads CVSSRSRDRGSKQYF. Written as DNA, the CDR3 is TGTGTCAGCAGCCGATCCCGGGACAGGGGATCCAAGCAGTACTTC.

The chain carries TRBV9 and TRBJ2-1, with 7 nucleotides matching TRBD2. The CDR3 totals 16 residues. Germline V CDR1 and CDR2: SGDLS, YYNGEE. V was clipped by 2 bases and J by 5 bases; unmatched bases: 10. CDR3 nucleotide sequence: TGTGCCAGCAGCGTGTATGTTGGGACTACCCACAATGAGCAGTTCTTC. Its protein is CASSVYVGTTHNEQFF.

V is TRBV11-3 and J is TRBJ2-5; possibly TRBD2 for D (5 bases). The V end lost 4 bases, the J end lost 5 bases, and 11 bases lay between the germline ends. The CDR3 runs to 13 residues. Germline CDR1 SGHNT, CDR2 YENEEA. The CDR3 region is CASSSAGLETQYF. The CDR3 nucleotides read TGTGCCAGCAGCTCGGCGGGTCTGGAGACCCAGTACTTC.